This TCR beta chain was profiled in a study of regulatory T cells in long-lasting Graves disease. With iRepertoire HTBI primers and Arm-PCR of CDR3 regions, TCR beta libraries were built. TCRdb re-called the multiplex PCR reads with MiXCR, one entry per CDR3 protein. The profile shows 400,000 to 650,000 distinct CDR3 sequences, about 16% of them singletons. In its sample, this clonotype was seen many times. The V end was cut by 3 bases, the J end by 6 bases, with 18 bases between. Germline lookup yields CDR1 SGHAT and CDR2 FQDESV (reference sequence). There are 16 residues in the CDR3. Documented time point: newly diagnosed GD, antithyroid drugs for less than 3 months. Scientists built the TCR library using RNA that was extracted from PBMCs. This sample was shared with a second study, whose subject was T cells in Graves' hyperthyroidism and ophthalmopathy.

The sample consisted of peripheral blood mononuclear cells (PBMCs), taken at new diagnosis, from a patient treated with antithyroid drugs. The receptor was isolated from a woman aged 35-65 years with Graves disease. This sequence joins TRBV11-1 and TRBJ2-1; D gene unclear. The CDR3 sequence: CASSFDDPIMANEQFF. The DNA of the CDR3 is TGTGCCAGCAGCTTTGATGACCCTATCATGGCCAATGAGCAGTTCTTC.